These 25 T cell receptor beta chains originate from one sample sequenced in a study of blood T cell repertoires in COVID-19. Clones were sequenced by immunoSEQ multiplex PCR, and TCRdb holds only the in-frame ones, with some missing. This table has fewer than 500,000 clones, more than 70% appearing once. The sequenced sample was PBMCs or T cells enriched from blood (not recorded which). The receptors stem from a man younger than 40 who had recovered from COVID-19.

This clone appeared once. The J gene is TRBJ2-7, the V gene TRBV5-1; 7 bases fit TRBD2. Looked up from germline, CDR1 is SGHRS and CDR2 is YFSETQ. Unmatched junction bases numbered 5, after V lost 2 bases and J lost 0 bases. This CDR3 comprises 15 residues. CDR3 sequence: CASSFWERGSYEQYF. The CDR3, as DNA: TGCGCCAGCAGCTTTTGGGAGCGGGGCTCCTACGAGCAGTACTTC.

The V call is TRBV2, the J call TRBJ2-7; D unclear. V lost 7 bases to trimming and J lost 7 bases, with 11 bases between them. This CDR3 comprises 11 residues. CDR1 and CDR2 (germline): SNHLY, FYNNEI. In nucleotides, the CDR3 is TGTGCCAGCACCGCCATAGTAGAGCAGTACTTC. Its translation is CASTAIVEQYF.

The rearrangement joins TRBV3-1 (or the pseudogene TRBV3-2) to TRBJ1-5; tentatively, D is TRBD1 (5 bases). The germline V gene encodes CDR1 LGHDT and CDR2 YNNKEL (reference sequence). The CDR3 covers 15 residues. Between the trimmed V and J ends, which lost 3 bases and 7 bases, there was a span of 16 bases. In DNA, the CDR3 is TGTGCCAGCAGCCATCTGGGGTCCGGGGGGCAGCCCCAGCATTTT. Translated: CASSHLGSGGQPQHF.

The chain recombines TRBV5-1 with TRBJ2-1; D gene unclear. The CDR3 runs 13 residues. V was shortened by 4 bases and J by 7 bases, with 12 bases between the two germline ends. Germline CDR1 SGHRS, CDR2 YFSETQ. The CDR3 loop is CASSLPPDNEQFF. In DNA form, the CDR3 reads TGCGCCAGCAGCCTCCCCCCAGATAATGAGCAGTTCTTC.

The rearrangement uses TRBV7-9 and TRBJ2-1, with 10 bases that match TRBD2. The CDR3 is made up of 15 amino acids. Germline CDR1 and CDR2: SEHNR and FQNEAQ (reference sequence). With 2 bases clipped from V and 4 bases from J, the junction kept 2 bases outside the gene matches. The CDR3 sequence: CASSLSGGEYNEQFF. CDR3 coding DNA: TGTGCCAGCAGCTTAAGCGGGGGGGAGTACAATGAGCAGTTCTTC. The complete variable domain, with remaining parts taken from reference TRBV7-9 and TRBJ2-1, reads DTGVSQNPRHKITKRGQNVTFRCDPISEHNRLYWYRQTLGQGPEFLTYFQNEAQLEKSRLLSDRFSAERPKGSFSTLEIQRTEQGDSAMYLCASSLSGGEYNEQFFGPGTRLTVL.

This chain joins TRBV5-8 and TRBJ1-6; D unclear. V gave up 1 base and J gave up 8 bases, with 4 bases separating them. CDR3 length: 12 residues. Per the germline V gene, CDR1 is SGHTS and CDR2 is YDEGEE. The CDR3 bases are TGTGCCAGCAGCTTGTTCGATTCACCCCTCCACTTT. It specifies CASSLFDSPLHF.

The chain carries TRBV12-5 and TRBJ1-2, with a weak D call TRBD1 (5 bases). V was shortened by 6 bases and J by 9 bases, with 11 bases between the two germline ends. The CDR3 contains 11 residues. CDR1 is LGHNT, CDR2 FRNRAP, per germline. DNA for the CDR3: TGTGCTAGTGGGCGGACATTTAGCTACACCTTC. This sequence encodes CASGRTFSYTF. Full variable domain (remainder filled in from reference TRBV12-5 and TRBJ1-2): DARVTQTPRHKVTEMGQEVTMRCQPILGHNTVFWYRQTMMQGLELLAYFRNRAPLDDSGMPKDRFSAEMPDATLATLKIQPSEPRDSAVYFCASGRTFSYTFGSGTRLTVV.

This sequence joins TRBV4-1 and TRBJ2-7; 7 nucleotides match TRBD1. There are 15 residues in the CDR3. Germline trimming cut 1 base from V and 3 bases from J; bases unmatched to any gene: 6. Germline assignment: CDR1 MGHRA and CDR2 YSYEKL. This CDR3 is CASSQGQGDFYEQYF. For the CDR3, the DNA is TGCGCCAGCAGCCAAGGACAGGGCGACTTCTACGAGCAGTACTTC.

V is TRBV12-5 and J is TRBJ1-4; D remains ambiguous. The length of the CDR3 is 12 residues. V was clipped by 5 bases and J by 10 bases, with 11 bases between them. Germline assignment: CDR1 LGHNT and CDR2 FRNRAP. As DNA, the CDR3 is TGTGCTAGTGGTCCCCCGGAGGGAAAACTGTTTTTT. Translating gives CASGPPEGKLFF.

V and J are TRBV9 and TRBJ2-1; perhaps TRBD1 as D (6 bases). V was pared by 3 bases and J by 4 bases, with 17 bases between. This CDR3 region has 16 residues. Per the germline V gene, CDR1 is SGDLS and CDR2 is YYNGEE. The CDR3 region is CASSGGQPVMYNEQFF. CDR3 bases: TGTGCCAGCAGCGGAGGACAGCCTGTCATGTACAATGAGCAGTTCTTC.

The chain links TRBV10-2 to TRBJ2-2; TRBD1 aligns across 9 bases. The trim removed 6 bases at V and 8 bases at J, leaving 10 bases unmatched. Germline V gene data show CDR1 as WSHSY and CDR2 as SAAADI. The CDR3 sequence is 15 residues long. The CDR3 nucleotides read TGCGCCAGCAGAAGTCCGGGACAGGGCCAGGGGGAGCTGTTTTTT. Protein: CASRSPGQGQGELFF.

This rearrangement joins TRBV2 to TRBJ1-2, with 9 bases matching TRBD1. CDR1 and CDR2 (germline): SNHLY, FYNNEI. J was trimmed by 7 bases and V by 3 bases; bases with no gene match: 9. CDR3 length equals 15 residues. In DNA, the CDR3 is TGTGCCAGCAGTGAGCGTCGGACAGGGGCGGGTGGCTACACCTTC. Encoded protein: CASSERRTGAGGYTF.

The V gene is TRBV5-6, the J gene TRBJ2-3; D is unresolved. The germline CDR1 and CDR2 sequences are SGHDT and YYEEEE. This CDR3 is built from 12 residues. Trimming took off 4 bases at V and 4 bases at J, with 7 bases between the two ends. The CDR3 loop is CASSHRADTQYF. CDR3 DNA sequence: TGTGCCAGCAGCCACAGAGCAGATACGCAGTATTTT.

The table lists this clone with a count of one. This chain joins TRBV5-8 and TRBJ2-1; D perhaps matches TRBD1 (5 bases). V gave up 1 base and J gave up 9 bases, with 14 bases separating them. Germline loops: CDR1 SGHTS, CDR2 YDEGEE. The CDR3 totals 14 residues. CDR3 protein: CASSLRLTVSEQFF. Here the CDR3 DNA reads TGTGCCAGCAGCTTGAGATTGACAGTTAGTGAGCAGTTCTTC.

V is TRBV5-1 and J is TRBJ1-2; a weak D match, TRBD1 (5 bases). The CDR3 is made up of 14 amino acids. Trimming removed 4 bases at V and 2 bases at J, with 12 bases between. Per germline, CDR1 SGHRS and CDR2 YFSETQ. The CDR3 is CASSASGANYGYTF. In DNA, the CDR3 is TGCGCCAGCAGCGCTAGCGGGGCAAACTATGGCTACACCTTC.

This clone showed up just once. The chain links TRBV18 to TRBJ1-5; 7 bases are a match to TRBD1. From germline, CDR1 is KGHSH and CDR2 LQKENI. Trimming at V came to 6 bases and at J to 5 bases, leaving 7 bases not matched to a gene. CDR3 length: 14 residues. The chain's CDR3 is CASSRQGQDQPQHF. The CDR3 coding sequence is TGTGCCAGCTCGAGACAGGGTCAAGATCAGCCCCAGCATTTT. The full variable domain, rest sourced from reference TRBV18 and TRBJ1-5, is NAGVMQNPRHLVRRRGQEARLRCSPMKGHSHVYWYRQLPEEGLKFMVYLQKENIIDESGMPKERFSAEFPKEGPSILRIQQVVRGDSAAYFCASSRQGQDQPQHFGDGTRLSIL.

The genes are TRBV4-1 and TRBJ2-5; D not resolved. V was pared by 0 bases and J by 2 bases, with 10 bases between. CDR1 is MGHRA and CDR2 is YSYEKL in the germline V gene. CDR3 length: 15 amino acids. This chain's CDR3 is CASSQDYREQETQYF. DNA of the CDR3: TGCGCCAGCAGCCAAGATTACAGAGAACAAGAGACCCAGTACTTC.

The chain joins TRBV5-1 to TRBJ2-5; TRBD2 is a possible D gene (5 bases). The germline V gene has CDR1 SGHRS and CDR2 YFSETQ. This CDR3 contains 14 residues. V dropped 4 bases and J dropped 2 bases, with 12 bases sitting between them. The CDR3 nucleotides read TGCGCCAGCAGCCCCAGGACTTTTCAAGAGACCCAGTACTTC. Its translation is CASSPRTFQETQYF.

This chain links TRBV9 with TRBJ1-1; D is undetermined. This CDR3 has 14 amino acids. Trimming cost V 0 bases and J 5 bases, with 11 bases left between them. CDR1 is SGDLS and CDR2 is YYNGEE in the germline V gene. CDR3 loop: CASSVGPGKTEAFF. The CDR3 nucleotides read TGTGCCAGCAGCGTAGGGCCGGGTAAGACTGAAGCTTTCTTT.

This chain links TRBV6-5 with TRBJ1-1; D gene uncertain. The CDR3 has 14 residues. Germline loops: CDR1 MNHEY, CDR2 SVGAGI. Trimming removed 6 bases from V and 1 base from J, with 12 bases in between. The CDR3: CASSLYSRNTEAFF. Here the CDR3 DNA reads TGTGCCAGCAGCCTCTACAGTCGGAACACTGAAGCTTTCTTT.

This clone was counted a few times. The V and J genes are TRBV5-1 and TRBJ1-1; no reliable D call. V lost 0 bases, J lost 2 bases, and 8 bases lay in between. This CDR3 contains 14 residues. Germline V CDR1 and CDR2: SGHRS, YFSETQ. The CDR3 DNA is TGCGCCAGCAGCTTGGCCACACGAAACACTGAAGCTTTCTTT. Its protein is CASSLATRNTEAFF.

The chain employs TRBV7-6 and TRBJ2-3; 11 positions agree with TRBD2. The junction had 14 bases not matched to a gene; V was cut back by 5 bases and J by 4 bases. Germline CDR1 SGHVS, CDR2 FNYEAQ. The CDR3 contains 18 residues. CDR3 amino acids: CASSPPSGGYRFSDTQYF. DNA of the CDR3: TGTGCCAGCAGCCCACCTAGCGGGGGGTATAGATTTTCAGATACGCAGTATTTT. Filled out from reference TRBV7-6 and TRBJ2-3, the complete variable domain reads GAGVSQSPRYKVTKRGQDVALRCDPISGHVSLYWYRQALGQGPEFLTYFNYEAQQDKSGLPNDRFSAERPEGSISTLTIQRTEQRDSAMYRCASSPPSGGYRFSDTQYFGPGTRLTVL.

The rearrangement links TRBV20-1 to TRBJ1-2; D remains ambiguous. The CDR3 sequence is 13 residues long. Germline values: CDR1 DFQATT, CDR2 SNEGSKA (reference sequence). Trimming pared 3 bases from V and 5 bases from J, leaving 13 bases between. CDR3 DNA sequence: TGCAGTGCTAGTTTCGGGGATTCATATGGCTACACCTTC. The encoded protein is CSASFGDSYGYTF.

V usage is TRBV19 and J usage is TRBJ2-2; a weak D match, TRBD2 (6 bases). The germline CDR1 and CDR2 sequences are LNHDA and SQIVND (reference sequence). The CDR3 is 15 residues long. Trimming took off 6 bases at V and 2 bases at J, with 13 bases between the two ends. CDR3 bases: TGTGCCAGTAGCTCTGCGGGGAGAAACACCGGGGAGCTGTTTTTT. This translates into CASSSAGRNTGELFF.

The J gene is TRBJ2-3, the V gene TRBV6-4, with 7 bases aligning to TRBD1. CDR1 and CDR2 (germline): MRHNA, SNTAGT. V was clipped by 4 bases and J by 2 bases; unmatched bases: 6. The CDR3 consists of 15 residues. CDR3 protein: CASSATGTATDTQYF. CDR3 nucleotide sequence: TGTGCCAGCAGTGCCACCGGGACAGCCACAGATACGCAGTATTTT.